A single sample gave rise to the 19 T cell receptor beta chains below, sequenced in a study of CD8+ T cells in alopecia areata. Treatment of the sample: oral pan-JAK inhibitor, 5-10 mg twice daily. Extracted RNA was reverse transcribed, and the resulting cDNA served as sequencing template. Sequencing was performed with immunoSEQ multiplex PCR; in TCRdb, only in-frame clones are kept and a portion is missing. Among approximately 42,000 clones listed, approximately 65% were seen once. Sample: CD8+ T cells sorted from blood, taken at week 4, from a patient treated with tofacitinib. These receptors were obtained from a human donor with alopecia areata.

This clone has a single count. The gene calls are TRBV30 and TRBJ1-1; D not certain. Germline assignment: CDR1 GTSNPN and CDR2 SVGIG (reference sequence). V was clipped by 3 bases and J by 0 bases, with 8 bases between them. CDR3 size: 13 residues. The DNA for the CDR3 is TGTGCCTGGAGCGAGGGAATGAACACTGAAGCTTTCTTT. Translated, it gives CAWSEGMNTEAFF. The whole variable domain, filled in from reference TRBV30 and TRBJ1-1, reads SQTIHQWPATLVQPVGSPLSLECTVEGTSNPNLYWYRQAAGRGLQLLFYSVGIGQISSEVPQNLSASRPQDRQFILSSKKLLLSDSGFYLCAWSEGMNTEAFFGQGTRLTVV.

The V call is TRBV5-1, the J call TRBJ2-7; D perhaps matches TRBD2 (5 bases). CDR3 length: 14 amino acids. From germline, CDR1 is SGHRS and CDR2 YFSETQ. V was clipped by 0 bases and J by 5 bases, with 12 bases between them. CDR3 region: CASSLASSGNEQYF. In DNA form, the CDR3 reads TGCGCCAGCAGCTTGGCGTCATCCGGGAACGAGCAGTACTTC.

CDR3 DNA: TGCGCCAGCACCCGGAACGGAGATACGCAGTATTTT. As protein: CASTRNGDTQYF. This sequence joins TRBV5-1 and TRBJ2-3; the D is unclear. CDR1 is SGHRS, CDR2 YFSETQ, per germline. V shed 6 bases and J shed 5 bases, with 10 bases lying between them. The CDR3 covers 12 residues.

The chain uses TRBV10-3 and TRBJ2-1, with TRBD2 identical over 9 bases. The V gene's germline CDR1 is ENHRY and CDR2 SYGVKD. V gave up 3 bases and J gave up 0 bases; unmatched junction bases: 3. This CDR3 is 16 amino acids long. CDR3 protein: CAISEVRGGSYNEQFF. CDR3 sequence (DNA): TGTGCCATCAGTGAAGTGCGGGGGGGCTCCTACAATGAGCAGTTCTTC.

The table lists this clone with a count of one. The V call is TRBV5-6, the J call TRBJ2-7; possibly TRBD2 for D (5 bases). The V end was cut by 4 bases, the J end by 2 bases, with 13 bases between. Germline V CDR1 and CDR2: SGHDT, YYEEEE. The CDR3 sequence is 14 residues long. CDR3 bases: TGTGCCAGCAGCCAGACCGCTAGCCCCTACGAGCAGTACTTC. This encodes CASSQTASPYEQYF.

This chain connects TRBV13 to TRBJ2-1; no reliable D call. Germline V gene lookup returns CDR1 PRHDT and CDR2 FYEKMQ (reference sequence). CDR3 size: 12 residues. Deletions cut 0 bases from V and 10 bases from J, with 7 bases between. The CDR3 reads CASSLGQREQFF. In DNA form, the CDR3 reads TGTGCCAGCAGCTTAGGCCAACGGGAGCAGTTCTTC.

The rearrangement joins TRBV27 to TRBJ1-5, with D hard to call. CDR3 length equals 16 residues. CDR1 and CDR2 (germline): MNHEY, SMNVEV (reference sequence). V lost 3 bases to trimming and J lost 1 base, with 13 bases between them. CDR3 nucleotide sequence: TGTGCCAGCAGTTTGACCGGGCCGAAGAGCAATCAGCCCCAGCATTTT. It codes for CASSLTGPKSNQPQHF.

This clone has only a few counts. This chain uses TRBV19 with TRBJ1-1, with D perhaps TRBD1 (5 bases). This CDR3 has 13 residues. Trimming took 5 bases from V and 3 from J, leaving 10 bases between them. From germline, CDR1 is LNHDA and CDR2 SQIVND (reference sequence). The CDR3 is CASSWTGDTEAFF. CDR3 nucleotides: TGTGCCAGTAGTTGGACGGGGGACACTGAAGCTTTCTTT. Full variable domain (outside the CDR3, taken from reference TRBV19 and TRBJ1-1): DGGITQSPKYLFRKEGQNVTLSCEQNLNHDAMYWYRQDPGQGLRLIYYSQIVNDFQKGDIAEGYSVSREKKESFPLTVTSAQKNPTAFYLCASSWTGDTEAFFGQGTRLTVV.

The V and J genes are TRBV29-1 and TRBJ1-2; no reliable D call. V shed 2 bases and J shed 6 bases, with 13 bases lying between them. The CDR3 extends over 13 amino acids. The germline V gene encodes CDR1 SQVTM and CDR2 ANQGSEA. The CDR3 loop reads CSVEPDGGDGYTF. The CDR3 bases are TGCAGCGTTGAACCCGACGGTGGGGATGGCTACACCTTC.

The chain employs TRBV29-1 and TRBJ1-2; D perhaps matches TRBD1 (5 bases). There are 14 residues in the CDR3. Germline V gene sequence: CDR1 SQVTM, CDR2 ANQGSEA. The V end was cut by 7 bases, the J end by 2 bases, with 17 bases between. The CDR3 protein is CSAQGGTANYGYTF. The DNA for the CDR3 is TGCAGCGCCCAGGGCGGGACGGCAAACTATGGCTACACCTTC. The variable domain in full, completed from reference TRBV29-1 and TRBJ1-2, reads SAVISQKPSRDICQRGTSLTIQCQVDSQVTMMFWYRQQPGQSLTLIATANQGSEATYESGFVIDKFPISRPNLTFSTLTVSNMSPEDSSIYLCSAQGGTANYGYTFGSGTRLTVV.

This clone has at least ten counts. V usage is TRBV19 and J usage is TRBJ1-1, with D unresolved. Trimming pared 6 bases from V and 3 bases from J, leaving 11 bases between. The germline V gene encodes CDR1 LNHDA and CDR2 SQIVND (reference sequence). This CDR3 is built from 13 residues. The CDR3 DNA follows: TGTGCCAGTAGCGCTGACGGGTACACTGAAGCTTTCTTT. This codes for CASSADGYTEAFF.

This clone was picked up a small number of times. The chain joins TRBV29-1 to TRBJ2-1, with a possible D match to TRBD2 (5 bases). CDR3 length: 12 amino acids. The germline V gene has CDR1 SQVTM and CDR2 ANQGSEA. The ends were cut back, 5 bases at V and 6 bases at J, with 11 bases in the middle. CDR3 sequence: CSVLDSLNEQFF. In nucleotides, the CDR3 is TGCAGCGTTTTGGACTCCCTCAATGAGCAGTTCTTC.

This clone has a single count. The CDR3 loop reads CASSQDPAGGGEEQFF. The DNA of the CDR3 is TGCGCCAGCAGCCAAGACCCAGCGGGGGGCGGTGAGGAGCAGTTCTTC. The chain couples TRBV4-1 to TRBJ2-1; TRBD2 agrees at 9 bases. The germline CDR1 and CDR2 sequences are MGHRA and YSYEKL. This CDR3 region has 16 residues. Trimming removed 0 bases from V and 10 bases from J; junction bases left unmatched: 10.

The V call is TRBV19, the J call TRBJ2-7; the D gene is possibly TRBD2 (5 bases). Germline loops: CDR1 LNHDA, CDR2 SQIVND (reference sequence). The CDR3 is 14 amino acids. The V end was cut by 1 base, the J end by 3 bases, with 10 bases between. The CDR3 loop is CASSIAGGYYEQYF. CDR3 sequence (DNA): TGTGCCAGTAGTATAGCCGGAGGCTACTACGAGCAGTACTTC.

CDR3 nucleotides: TGCGCCAGCAGCCAAGATGATAGGGTTTCCAATCAGCCCCAGCATTTT. Amino acid sequence: CASSQDDRVSNQPQHF. The V and J genes are TRBV4-1 and TRBJ1-5; D is uncertain. The CDR3 is made up of 16 amino acids. The germline CDR1 and CDR2 sequences are MGHRA and YSYEKL. V was clipped by 0 bases and J by 3 bases, with 12 bases between them.

The rearrangement links TRBV4-3 to TRBJ1-2; weak D call: TRBD1 (6 bases). This CDR3 is 15 amino acids long. Trimming pared 0 bases from V and 5 bases from J, leaving 13 bases between. The germline CDR1 and CDR2 sequences are LGHNA and YSLEER. CDR3 sequence: CASSQDGGGRYGYTF. The DNA for the CDR3 is TGCGCCAGCAGCCAAGATGGGGGCGGTAGATATGGCTACACCTTC.

This clone was counted a few times. The V call is TRBV7-3, the J call TRBJ2-2; D remains unclear. V was trimmed by 0 bases and J by 7 bases, leaving 0 bases between them. Germline values: CDR1 SGHTA, CDR2 FQGTGA. The CDR3 is 11 residues long. CDR3 amino acids: CASSLTGELFF. The DNA of the CDR3 is TGTGCCAGCAGCTTAACCGGGGAGCTGTTTTTT.

The CDR3 nucleotides read TGCGCCAGCAGTCAACGGGTGCGGATGAACACTGAAGCTTTCTTT. Encoded protein: CASSQRVRMNTEAFF. The chain employs TRBV23-1 and TRBJ1-1; D remains unclear. TRBV23-1 is known as an ORF, though its function is uncertain. The ends were cut back, 2 bases at V and 0 bases at J, with 10 bases in the middle. This CDR3 region has 15 residues.

V and J are TRBV29-1 and TRBJ1-2, with TRBD1 as a possible D gene (5 bases). Between the trimmed V and J ends, which lost 7 bases and 8 bases, there was a span of 17 bases. The CDR3 is 12 residues long. Looked up from germline, CDR1 is SQVTM and CDR2 is ANQGSEA. CDR3 in DNA: TGCAGCGGCCGAGACAGTATCCTGGGCTACACCTTC. Protein sequence: CSGRDSILGYTF.